The 16 T cell receptor beta chains below come from one sample, sequenced in a study of shared clonotypes between healthy human individuals. Generated by immunoSEQ multiplex PCR, the TCRdb table keeps only in-frame clones and is missing some. The sample yields some 980,000 clones, 70% to 85% seen once. Sequenced input: memory CD4+ T cells sorted from blood. Sample subset: CD45RA-negative fraction. All receptors come from a young man in good health.

The J gene is TRBJ1-6, the V gene TRBV2, with 7 bases lining up with TRBD1. The CDR3 is 14 amino acids. CDR1 and CDR2 from the germline V gene are SNHLY and FYNNEI. J lost 9 bases, V lost 2 bases, and 4 bases had no gene match. This chain's CDR3 is CASSERGRGSPLHF. The CDR3 coding sequence is TGTGCCAGCAGTGAAAGGGGGCGCGGTTCACCCCTCCACTTT.

The genes are TRBV7-2 and TRBJ1-2, with unresolved D. V gave up 6 bases and J gave up 8 bases, with 13 bases separating them. The CDR3 is 12 amino acids. CDR1 and CDR2 (germline): SGHTA, FQGNSA. The CDR3 protein is CASSLMSWGYTF. The CDR3, as DNA: TGTGCCAGCAGTCTGATGAGCTGGGGCTACACCTTC.

J is TRBJ2-7 and V is TRBV5-4, with TRBD2 identical over 7 bases. CDR3 size: 15 residues. V was clipped by 4 bases and J by 5 bases; unmatched bases: 12. Germline assignment: CDR1 SGHNT and CDR2 YYREEE (reference sequence). CDR3: CASSPAGGREDEQYF. The CDR3 bases are TGTGCCAGCAGCCCAGCCGGGGGACGGGAGGACGAGCAGTACTTC.

J is TRBJ2-5 and V is TRBV5-6, with TRBD1 matching over 7 bases. The V gene's germline CDR1 is SGHDT and CDR2 YYEEEE. With 0 bases clipped from V and 2 bases from J, the junction kept 4 bases outside the gene matches. CDR3 length: 15 amino acids. As DNA, the CDR3 is TGTGCCAGCAGCTTGGGACCGGGACAGCAAGAGACCCAGTACTTC. Translation gives CASSLGPGQQETQYF. The whole variable domain, remainder taken from reference TRBV5-6 and TRBJ2-5, is DAGVTQSPTHLIKTRGQQVTLRCSPKSGHDTVSWYQQALGQGPQFIFQYYEEEERQRGNFPDRFSGHQFPNYSSELNVNALLLGDSALYLCASSLGPGQQETQYFGPGTRLLVL.

The chain is built from TRBV2 and TRBJ1-1; 8 nucleotides agree with TRBD1. Per germline, CDR1 SNHLY and CDR2 FYNNEI. V trimming: 6 bases; J trimming: 4 bases; junction bases outside the gene matches: 7. The length of the CDR3 is 14 residues. The CDR3 DNA is TGTGCCAGCAGGACCCTGGACAGGGCCACTGAAGCTTTCTTT. It translates to CASRTLDRATEAFF.

The CDR3 DNA reads as TGTGCCAGCAGCCGGGTTGGGATGAACACTGAAGCTTTCTTT. Its translation is CASSRVGMNTEAFF. The chain uses TRBV6-5 and TRBJ1-1; D uncertain. This CDR3 comprises 14 residues. CDR1 is MNHEY and CDR2 is SVGAGI in the germline V gene. Deletions cut 6 bases from V and 0 bases from J, with 11 bases between.

The V call is TRBV6-1, the J call TRBJ1-1; the D gene is possibly TRBD1 (6 bases). From germline, CDR1 is MNHNS and CDR2 SASEGT. V shed 2 bases and J shed 4 bases, with 8 bases lying between them. The CDR3 has 13 residues. CDR3 region: CASSEYRVTEAFF. The CDR3 DNA follows: TGTGCCAGCAGTGAATACAGGGTCACTGAAGCTTTCTTT.

The V and J genes are TRBV7-9 and TRBJ2-7, with 9 nucleotides matching TRBD1. Looked up from germline, CDR1 is SEHNR and CDR2 is FQNEAQ (reference sequence). The V gene end was trimmed by 5 bases and the J gene end by 5 bases; junction bases not matched to a gene: 10. The CDR3 extends over 15 amino acids. CDR3 sequence (DNA): TGTGCCAGCAGCCTCCACCGGGACAGGGTAGACGAGCAGTACTTC. Translated, it gives CASSLHRDRVDEQYF.

The chain carries TRBV4-1 and TRBJ2-5; 7 nucleotides agree with TRBD2. After removal of 7 bases from V and 2 bases from J, the junction contained 10 bases not matched to a gene. CDR3 size: 15 residues. Germline CDR1 and CDR2: MGHRA and YSYEKL. CDR3 protein: CASKPRAGEQETQYF. CDR3 in DNA: TGCGCCAGCAAACCCCGCGCGGGGGAACAAGAGACCCAGTACTTC.

The chain combines TRBV4-1 with TRBJ1-5, with D unclear. The V gene's germline CDR1 is MGHRA and CDR2 YSYEKL. V lost 2 bases and J lost 1, with 6 bases in between. This CDR3 has 14 residues. The CDR3 region is CASSQIYSNQPQHF. CDR3 in DNA: TGCGCCAGCAGCCAAATTTACAGCAATCAGCCCCAGCATTTT.

The chain combines TRBV5-6 with TRBJ2-7; 9 bases agree with TRBD1. The CDR3 has 15 amino acids. The junction had 8 bases not matched to a gene; V was cut back by 4 bases and J by 3 bases. Germline V gene sequence: CDR1 SGHDT, CDR2 YYEEEE. CDR3 sequence (DNA): TGTGCCAGCAGCCCCCGGACAGGGGCAGGCTACGAGCAGTACTTC. This encodes CASSPRTGAGYEQYF.

The rearrangement uses TRBV18 and TRBJ1-2; 10 bases map to TRBD1. This CDR3 is built from 15 residues. The germline V gene has CDR1 KGHSH and CDR2 LQKENI. With V trimmed by 3 bases and J by 8 bases, 9 bases remained unmatched. The CDR3 protein is CASSPPGQGNLGYTF. In nucleotides, the CDR3 is TGTGCCAGCTCACCCCCGGGACAGGGGAATTTAGGCTACACCTTC.

This rearrangement joins TRBV5-1 to TRBJ2-5; maybe TRBD1 (6 bases). Germline lookup yields CDR1 SGHRS and CDR2 YFSETQ. V was clipped by 3 bases and J by 5 bases, with 20 bases between them. The CDR3 spans 16 residues. The CDR3 sequence is CASSSYPGQGRETQYF. In DNA, the CDR3 is TGCGCCAGCAGCTCATATCCGGGACAAGGAAGGGAGACCCAGTACTTC. The full variable domain, in which reference TRBV5-1 and TRBJ2-5 provide the parts outside the CDR3, is KAGVTQTPRYLIKTRGQQVTLSCSPISGHRSVSWYQQTPGQGLQFLFEYFSETQRNKGNFPGRFSGRQFSNSRSEMNVSTLELGDSALYLCASSSYPGQGRETQYFGPGTRLLVL.

This clone showed up just a few times. The J gene is TRBJ1-2, the V gene TRBV5-1, with a possible D match to TRBD1 (6 bases). The V gene's germline CDR1 is SGHRS and CDR2 YFSETQ. Trimming took 4 bases from V and 4 from J, leaving 20 bases between them. The CDR3 is 16 amino acids. This CDR3 is CASSPDSGAGSYGYTF. The CDR3 region has the DNA TGCGCCAGCAGCCCTGACTCAGGGGCGGGGTCCTATGGCTACACCTTC. Supplemented by reference TRBV5-1 and TRBJ1-2, the full variable domain reads KAGVTQTPRYLIKTRGQQVTLSCSPISGHRSVSWYQQTPGQGLQFLFEYFSETQRNKGNFPGRFSGRQFSNSRSEMNVSTLELGDSALYLCASSPDSGAGSYGYTFGSGTRLTVV.

The chain combines TRBV13 with TRBJ1-1; unclear D gene. This CDR3 region has 15 residues. The germline V and J ends were trimmed by 5 bases and 4 bases, with 17 bases remaining between them. Germline loops: CDR1 PRHDT, CDR2 FYEKMQ (reference sequence). For the CDR3, the DNA is TGTGCCAGCAGCCCGCGGACCGGAGGGTTCACTGAAGCTTTCTTT. Protein: CASSPRTGGFTEAFF.

This clone came up a few times. V and J are TRBV7-2 and TRBJ2-1; 11 bases are a match to TRBD2. With V trimmed by 3 bases and J by 0 bases, 7 bases remained unmatched. The germline CDR1 and CDR2 sequences are SGHTA and FQGNSA. The CDR3 contains 18 residues. CDR3 DNA sequence: TGTGCCAGCAGCTTGGGGGCTAGCGGGAGGAACTCCTACAATGAGCAGTTCTTC. Its protein product is CASSLGASGRNSYNEQFF.